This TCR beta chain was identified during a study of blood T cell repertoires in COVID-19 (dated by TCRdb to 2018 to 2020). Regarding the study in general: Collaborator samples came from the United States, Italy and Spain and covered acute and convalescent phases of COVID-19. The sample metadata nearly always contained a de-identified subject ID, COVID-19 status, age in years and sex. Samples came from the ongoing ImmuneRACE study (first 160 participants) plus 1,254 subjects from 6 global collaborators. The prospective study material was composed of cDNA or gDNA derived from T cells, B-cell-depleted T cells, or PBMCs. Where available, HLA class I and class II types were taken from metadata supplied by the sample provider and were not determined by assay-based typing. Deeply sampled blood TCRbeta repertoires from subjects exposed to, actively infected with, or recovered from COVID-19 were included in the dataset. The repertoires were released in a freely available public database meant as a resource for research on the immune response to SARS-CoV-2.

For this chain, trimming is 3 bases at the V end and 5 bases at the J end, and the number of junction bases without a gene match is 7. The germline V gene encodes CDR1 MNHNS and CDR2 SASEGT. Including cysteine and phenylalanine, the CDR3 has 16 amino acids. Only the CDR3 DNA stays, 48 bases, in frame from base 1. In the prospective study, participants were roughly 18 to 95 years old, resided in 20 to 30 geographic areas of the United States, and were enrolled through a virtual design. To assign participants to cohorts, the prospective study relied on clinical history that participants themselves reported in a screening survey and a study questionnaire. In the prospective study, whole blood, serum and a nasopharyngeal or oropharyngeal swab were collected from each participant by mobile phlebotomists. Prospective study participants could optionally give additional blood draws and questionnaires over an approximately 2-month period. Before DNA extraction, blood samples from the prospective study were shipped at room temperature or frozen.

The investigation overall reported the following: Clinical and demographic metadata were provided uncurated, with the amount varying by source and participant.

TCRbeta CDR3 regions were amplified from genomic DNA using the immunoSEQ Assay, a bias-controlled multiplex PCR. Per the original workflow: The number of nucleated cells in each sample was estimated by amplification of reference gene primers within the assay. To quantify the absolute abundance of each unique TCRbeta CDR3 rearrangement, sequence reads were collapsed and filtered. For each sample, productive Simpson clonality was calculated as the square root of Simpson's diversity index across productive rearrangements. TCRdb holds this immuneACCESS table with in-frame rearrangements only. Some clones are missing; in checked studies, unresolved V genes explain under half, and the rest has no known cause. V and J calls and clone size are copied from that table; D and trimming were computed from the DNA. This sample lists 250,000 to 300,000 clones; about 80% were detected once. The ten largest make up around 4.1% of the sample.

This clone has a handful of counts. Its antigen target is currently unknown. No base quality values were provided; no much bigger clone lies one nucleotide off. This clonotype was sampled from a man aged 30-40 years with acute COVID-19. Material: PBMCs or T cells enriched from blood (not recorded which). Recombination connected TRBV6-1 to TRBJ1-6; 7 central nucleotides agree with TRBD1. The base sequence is TGTGCCAGCAGTGATGGGGGACAGCTACATAATTCACCCCTCCACTTT. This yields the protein CASSDGGQLHNSPLHF.